This T cell receptor (beta chain) was sequenced during a study of STAT3 mutations in large granular lymphocyte leukemia. This clone was seen a handful of times. Antigen unknown. Germline values: CDR1 SGHRS, CDR2 YFSETQ. The CDR3 is 15 residues long. Trimming cost V 3 bases and J 4 bases, with 16 bases left between them. Each sample's TCRbeta library yielded on average about 38,000 productive templates. Clones were read by immunoSEQ multiplex PCR, and TCRdb kept only the in-frame ones, dropping some. The top ten hold 60% of the sample, which has about 4,700 clones, around 50% seen once. Points from the study as a whole: Every T-cell large granular lymphocyte leukemia patient had at least one immunodominant TCR beta clonotype.

The sample consisted of peripheral blood mononuclear cells. The chain has TRBV5-1 and TRBJ1-1; possible D gene TRBD1, 5 bases. The origin of this receptor is a male patient aged 45 to 59 with T-cell large granular lymphocyte leukemia. Some clones in this sample may be carry-over from other donors' samples. DNA for the CDR3: TGCGCCAGCAGCTCGGGGTCGGGGGGAGGCACTGAAGCTTTCTTT. Its protein product is CASSSGSGGGTEAFF.